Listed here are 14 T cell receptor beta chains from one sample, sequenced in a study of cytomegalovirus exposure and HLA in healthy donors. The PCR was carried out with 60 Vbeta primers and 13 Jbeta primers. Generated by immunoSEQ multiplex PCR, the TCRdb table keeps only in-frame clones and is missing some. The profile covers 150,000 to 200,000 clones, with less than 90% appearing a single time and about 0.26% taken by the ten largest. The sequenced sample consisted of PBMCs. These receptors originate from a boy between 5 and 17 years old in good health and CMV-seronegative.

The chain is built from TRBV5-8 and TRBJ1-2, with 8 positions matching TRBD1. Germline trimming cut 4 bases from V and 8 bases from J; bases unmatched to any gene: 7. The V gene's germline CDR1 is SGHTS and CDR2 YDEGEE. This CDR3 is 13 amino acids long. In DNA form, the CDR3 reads TGTGCCAGCAGCCTCCGGGACAGGCGCGGCTACACCTTC. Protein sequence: CASSLRDRRGYTF.

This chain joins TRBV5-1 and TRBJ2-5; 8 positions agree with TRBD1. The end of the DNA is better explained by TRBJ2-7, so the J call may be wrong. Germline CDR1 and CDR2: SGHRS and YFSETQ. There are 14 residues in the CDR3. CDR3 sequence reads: CASSPRDRWNEQYF. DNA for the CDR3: TGCGCCAGCAGCCCCCGGGACAGGTGGAACGAGCAGTACTTC.

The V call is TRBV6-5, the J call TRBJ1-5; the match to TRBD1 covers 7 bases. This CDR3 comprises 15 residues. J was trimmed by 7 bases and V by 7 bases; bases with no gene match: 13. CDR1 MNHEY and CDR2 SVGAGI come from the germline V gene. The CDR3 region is CASNVGTAPRQPQHF. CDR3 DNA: TGTGCCAGCAACGTCGGGACAGCCCCTCGGCAGCCCCAGCATTTT.

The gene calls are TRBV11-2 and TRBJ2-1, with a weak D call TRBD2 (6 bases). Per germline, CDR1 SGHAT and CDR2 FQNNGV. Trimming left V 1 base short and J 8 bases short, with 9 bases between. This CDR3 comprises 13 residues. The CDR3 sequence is CASSLVPGDEQFF. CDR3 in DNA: TGTGCCAGCAGCTTAGTGCCGGGGGATGAGCAGTTCTTC.

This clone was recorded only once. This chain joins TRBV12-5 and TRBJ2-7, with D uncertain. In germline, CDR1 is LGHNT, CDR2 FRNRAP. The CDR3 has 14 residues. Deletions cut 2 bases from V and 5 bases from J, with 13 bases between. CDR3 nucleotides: TGTGCTAGTGGTTTGTCCTCCCGGAGCCACGAGCAGTACTTC. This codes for CASGLSSRSHEQYF.

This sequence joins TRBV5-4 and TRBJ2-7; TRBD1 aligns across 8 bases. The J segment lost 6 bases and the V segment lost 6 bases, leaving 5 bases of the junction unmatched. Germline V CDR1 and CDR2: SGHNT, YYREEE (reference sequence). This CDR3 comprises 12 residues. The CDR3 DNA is TGTGCCAGCACACACGACAGGGGCGAGCAGTACTTC. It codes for CASTHDRGEQYF.

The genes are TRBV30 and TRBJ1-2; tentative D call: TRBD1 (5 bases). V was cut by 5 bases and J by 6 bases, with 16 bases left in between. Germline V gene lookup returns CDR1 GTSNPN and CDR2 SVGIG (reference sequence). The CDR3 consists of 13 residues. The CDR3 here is CAWEANPGDGYTF. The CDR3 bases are TGTGCCTGGGAGGCTAATCCGGGGGATGGCTACACCTTC.

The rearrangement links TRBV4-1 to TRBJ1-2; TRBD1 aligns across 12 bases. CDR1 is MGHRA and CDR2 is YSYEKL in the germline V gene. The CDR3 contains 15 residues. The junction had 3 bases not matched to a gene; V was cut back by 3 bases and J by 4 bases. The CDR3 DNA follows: TGCGCCAGCAGCCACCTGGGACAGGGGGCCTATGGCTACACCTTC. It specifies CASSHLGQGAYGYTF.

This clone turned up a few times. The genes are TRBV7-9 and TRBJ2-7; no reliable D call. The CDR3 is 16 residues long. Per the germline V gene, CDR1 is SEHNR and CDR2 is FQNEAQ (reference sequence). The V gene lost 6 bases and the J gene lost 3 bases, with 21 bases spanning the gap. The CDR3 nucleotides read TGTGCCAGCAGTTCCCCCCCGAAAAACCCCTACTACGAGCAGTACTTC. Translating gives CASSSPPKNPYYEQYF.

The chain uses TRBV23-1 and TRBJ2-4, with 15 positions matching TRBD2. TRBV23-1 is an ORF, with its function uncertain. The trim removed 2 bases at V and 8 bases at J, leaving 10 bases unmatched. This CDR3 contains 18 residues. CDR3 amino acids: CASSQPGLAGGAHDIQYF. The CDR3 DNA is TGCGCCAGCAGTCAACCCGGACTAGCGGGGGGGGCCCACGACATTCAGTACTTC.

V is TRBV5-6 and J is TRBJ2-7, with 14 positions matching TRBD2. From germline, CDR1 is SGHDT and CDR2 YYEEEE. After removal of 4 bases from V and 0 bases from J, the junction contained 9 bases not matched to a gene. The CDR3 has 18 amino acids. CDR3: CASSKGLAGVSVSYEQYF. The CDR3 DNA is TGTGCCAGCAGCAAGGGACTAGCGGGAGTCTCCGTCTCCTACGAGCAGTACTTC.

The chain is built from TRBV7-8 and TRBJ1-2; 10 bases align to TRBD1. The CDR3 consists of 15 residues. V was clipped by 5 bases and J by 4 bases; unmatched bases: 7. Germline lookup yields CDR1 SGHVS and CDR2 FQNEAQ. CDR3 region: CASSPGQGMSYGYTF. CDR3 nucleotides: TGTGCCAGCAGCCCGGGACAGGGGATGTCCTATGGCTACACCTTC.

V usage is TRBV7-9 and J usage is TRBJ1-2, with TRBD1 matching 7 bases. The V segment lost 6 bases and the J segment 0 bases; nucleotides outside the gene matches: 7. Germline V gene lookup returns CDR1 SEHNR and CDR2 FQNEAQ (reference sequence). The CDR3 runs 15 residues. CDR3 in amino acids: CASSHRDRPNYGYTF. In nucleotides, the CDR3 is TGTGCCAGCAGTCACCGGGACAGACCTAACTATGGCTACACCTTC. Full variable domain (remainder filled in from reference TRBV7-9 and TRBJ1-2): DTGVSQNPRHKITKRGQNVTFRCDPISEHNRLYWYRQTLGQGPEFLTYFQNEAQLEKSRLLSDRFSAERPKGSFSTLEIQRTEQGDSAMYLCASSHRDRPNYGYTFGSGTRLTVV.

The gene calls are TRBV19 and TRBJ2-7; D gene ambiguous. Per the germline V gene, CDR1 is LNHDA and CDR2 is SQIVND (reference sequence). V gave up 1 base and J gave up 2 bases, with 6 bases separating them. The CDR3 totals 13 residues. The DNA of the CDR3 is TGTGCCAGTAGTATAGGTACGGCCTACGAGCAGTACTTC. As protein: CASSIGTAYEQYF.